This T cell receptor beta chain comes out of a study of T cells in Graves' hyperthyroidism and ophthalmopathy. Stability of Graves' hyperthyroidism was defined as absent ophthalmopathy progression within 18 months. Isolation of PBMCs was performed on around 10 ml fresh peripheral blood. Study-level results: In validation, the model predicted ophthalmopathy. These predictions came a median about 6.5 months before onset.

The CDR3 regions of TCR beta were amplified from RNA transcripts. HTBI primers were the set used in a first-round RT-PCR of the TCR CDR3. TCRdb recomputed calls from the multiplex PCR reads with MiXCR, one row per CDR3 protein. The data show approximately 710,000 distinct CDR3 sequences, with 17% seen just once and roughly a sixth held by the top ten. Comment on this clonotype: Its target is not known.

Germline V gene sequence: CDR1 LNHNV, CDR2 YYDKDF (reference sequence). The trim removed 0 bases at V and 7 bases at J, leaving 10 bases unmatched. The CDR3 spans 16 residues. This clonotype was obtained from a man aged 45-65 years with Graves' hyperthyroidism. Sample: blood. The chain links TRBV15 to TRBJ1-1; 8 bases agree with TRBD1. The CDR3 protein is CATSREGKAGGLEAFF. In DNA form, the CDR3 reads TGTGCCACCAGCAGAGAAGGGAAAGCAGGGGGCCTTGAAGCTTTCTTT. Based on the CDR3 plus reference TRBV15 and TRBJ1-1, the full variable domain is DAMVIQNPRYQVTQFGKPVTLSCSQTLNHNVMYWYQQKSSQAPKLLFHYYDKDFNNEADTPDNFQSRRPNTSFCFLDIRSPGLGDTAMYLCATSREGKAGGLEAFFGQGTRLTVV.